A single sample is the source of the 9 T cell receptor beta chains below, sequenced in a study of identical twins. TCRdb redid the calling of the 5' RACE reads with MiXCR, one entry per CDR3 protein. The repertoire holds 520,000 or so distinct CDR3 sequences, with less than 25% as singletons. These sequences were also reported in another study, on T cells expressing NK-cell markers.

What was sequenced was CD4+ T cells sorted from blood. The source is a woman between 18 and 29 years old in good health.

The chain's CDR3 is CAISEFRQGRAKNIQYF. DNA of the CDR3: TGTGCCATCAGTGAGTTTAGACAGGGTAGGGCCAAAAACATTCAGTACTTC. The genes are TRBV10-3 and TRBJ2-4, with 7 bases matching TRBD1. Germline V CDR1 and CDR2: ENHRY, SYGVKD. After removal of 1 base from V and 1 base from J, the junction contained 7 bases not matched to a gene. This CDR3 has 17 residues.

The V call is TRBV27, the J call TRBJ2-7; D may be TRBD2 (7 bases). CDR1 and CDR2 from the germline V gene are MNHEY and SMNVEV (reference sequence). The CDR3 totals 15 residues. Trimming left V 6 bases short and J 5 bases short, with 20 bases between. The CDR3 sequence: CASSLEGDYPHEQYF. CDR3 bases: TGTGCCAGCAGCCTGGAGGGGGACTACCCCCACGAGCAGTACTTC.

The CDR3, as DNA: TGTGCCAGTAGTAGACACTCGGACTATGGCTACACCTTC. Its protein product is CASSRHSDYGYTF. The chain is built from TRBV19 and TRBJ1-2, with D unresolved. There are 13 residues in the CDR3. The ends were cut back, 4 bases at V and 3 bases at J, with 9 bases in the middle. Germline V lookup: CDR1 LNHDA, CDR2 SQIVND (reference sequence).

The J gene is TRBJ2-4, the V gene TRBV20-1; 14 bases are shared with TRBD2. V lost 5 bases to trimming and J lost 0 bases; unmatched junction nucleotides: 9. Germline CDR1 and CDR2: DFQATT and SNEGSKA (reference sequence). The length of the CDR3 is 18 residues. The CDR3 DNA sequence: TGCAGTGCTTTCAGGACTAGCGGGGGGACCCTAGCCAAAAACATTCAGTACTTC. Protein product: CSAFRTSGGTLAKNIQYF.

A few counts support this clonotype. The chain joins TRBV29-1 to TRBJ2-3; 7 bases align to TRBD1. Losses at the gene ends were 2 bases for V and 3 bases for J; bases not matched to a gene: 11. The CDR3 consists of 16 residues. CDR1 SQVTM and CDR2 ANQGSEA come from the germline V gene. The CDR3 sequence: CSVEKTGNRGTDTQYF. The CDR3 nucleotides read TGCAGCGTTGAAAAGACGGGTAACAGGGGTACAGATACGCAGTATTTT.

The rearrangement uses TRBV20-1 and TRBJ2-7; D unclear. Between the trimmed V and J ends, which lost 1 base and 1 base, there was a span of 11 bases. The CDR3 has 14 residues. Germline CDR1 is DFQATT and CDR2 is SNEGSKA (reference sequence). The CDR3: CSARGDSGSYEQYF. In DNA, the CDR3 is TGCAGTGCTAGAGGCGATTCCGGTTCCTACGAGCAGTACTTC.

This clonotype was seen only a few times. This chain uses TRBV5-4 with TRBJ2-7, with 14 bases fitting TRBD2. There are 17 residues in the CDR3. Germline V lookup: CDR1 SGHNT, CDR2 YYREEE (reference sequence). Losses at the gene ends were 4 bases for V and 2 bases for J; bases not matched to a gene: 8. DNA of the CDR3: TGTGCCAGCAGCCCGGGGACTAGCGGGAGATCGCCCTACGAGCAGTACTTC. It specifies CASSPGTSGRSPYEQYF.

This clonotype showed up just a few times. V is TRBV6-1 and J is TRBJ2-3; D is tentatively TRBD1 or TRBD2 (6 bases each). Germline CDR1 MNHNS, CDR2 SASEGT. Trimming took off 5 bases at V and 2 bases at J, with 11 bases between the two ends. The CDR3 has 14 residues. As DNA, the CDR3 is TGTGCCAGCAGTCGATCGGGGGCCACAGATACGCAGTATTTT. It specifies CASSRSGATDTQYF.

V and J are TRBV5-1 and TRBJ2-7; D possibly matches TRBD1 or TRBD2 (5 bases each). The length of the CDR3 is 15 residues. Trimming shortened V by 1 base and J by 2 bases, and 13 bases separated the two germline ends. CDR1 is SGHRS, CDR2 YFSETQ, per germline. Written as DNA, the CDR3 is TGCGCCAGCAGCTTGTGGGGGAGTGGGGCCTACGAGCAGTACTTC. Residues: CASSLWGSGAYEQYF.